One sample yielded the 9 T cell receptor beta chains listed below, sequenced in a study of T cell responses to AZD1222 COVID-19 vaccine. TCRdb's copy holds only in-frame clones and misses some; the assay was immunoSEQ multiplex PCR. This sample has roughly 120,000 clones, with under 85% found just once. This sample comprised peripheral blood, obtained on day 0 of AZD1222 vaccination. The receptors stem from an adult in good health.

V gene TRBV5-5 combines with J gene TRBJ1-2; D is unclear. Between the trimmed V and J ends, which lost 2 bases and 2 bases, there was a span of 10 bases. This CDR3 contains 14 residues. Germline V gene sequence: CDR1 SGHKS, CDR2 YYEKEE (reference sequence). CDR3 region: CASSLIVLNYGYTF. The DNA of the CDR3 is TGTGCCAGCAGCTTAATAGTCCTAAACTATGGCTACACCTTC.

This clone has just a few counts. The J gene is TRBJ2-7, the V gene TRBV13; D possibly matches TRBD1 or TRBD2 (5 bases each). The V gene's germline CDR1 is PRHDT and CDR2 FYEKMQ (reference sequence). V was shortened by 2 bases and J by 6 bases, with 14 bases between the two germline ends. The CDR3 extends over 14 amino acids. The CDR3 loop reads CASSLRGRRIEQYF. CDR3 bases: TGTGCCAGCAGCTTACGGGGCCGGAGAATCGAGCAGTACTTC.

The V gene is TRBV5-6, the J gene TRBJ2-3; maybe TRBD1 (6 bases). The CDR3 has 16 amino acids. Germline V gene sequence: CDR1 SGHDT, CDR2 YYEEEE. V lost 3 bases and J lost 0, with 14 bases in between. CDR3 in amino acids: CASSSSWTDSTDTQYF. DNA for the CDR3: TGTGCCAGCAGCTCTTCTTGGACAGATAGCACAGATACGCAGTATTTT.

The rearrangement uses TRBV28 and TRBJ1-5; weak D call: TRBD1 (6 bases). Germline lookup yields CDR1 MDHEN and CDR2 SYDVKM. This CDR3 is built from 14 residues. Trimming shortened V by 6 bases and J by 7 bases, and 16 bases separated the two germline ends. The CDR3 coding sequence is TGTGCCAGCAGCCCCCCCGGGACACTACAGCCCCAGCATTTT. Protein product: CASSPPGTLQPQHF.

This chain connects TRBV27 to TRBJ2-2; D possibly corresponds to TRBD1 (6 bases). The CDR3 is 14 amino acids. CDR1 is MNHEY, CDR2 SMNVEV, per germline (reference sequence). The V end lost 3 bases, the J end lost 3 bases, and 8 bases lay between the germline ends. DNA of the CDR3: TGTGCCAGCAGTTTGGACAGAGACACCGGGGAGCTGTTTTTT. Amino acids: CASSLDRDTGELFF.

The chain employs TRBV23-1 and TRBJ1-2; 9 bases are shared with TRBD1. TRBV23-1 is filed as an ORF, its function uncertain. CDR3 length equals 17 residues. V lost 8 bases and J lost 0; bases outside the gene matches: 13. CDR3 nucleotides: TGCGCCAGCGGGCCGGGACAGGGCCTGGGAGCTAACTATGGCTACACCTTC. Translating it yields CASGPGQGLGANYGYTF.

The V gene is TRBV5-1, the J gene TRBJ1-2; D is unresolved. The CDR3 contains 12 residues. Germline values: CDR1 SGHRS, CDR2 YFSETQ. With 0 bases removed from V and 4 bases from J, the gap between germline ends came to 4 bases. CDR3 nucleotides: TGCGCCAGCAGCTTGGACAGCTATGGCTACACCTTC. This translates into CASSLDSYGYTF.

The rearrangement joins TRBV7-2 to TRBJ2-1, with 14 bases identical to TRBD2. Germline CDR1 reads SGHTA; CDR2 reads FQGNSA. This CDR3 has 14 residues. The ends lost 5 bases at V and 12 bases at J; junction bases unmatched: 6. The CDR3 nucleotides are TGTGCCAGCAGCCAGGGACTAGCGGGGGCGGGGCAGTTCTTC. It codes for CASSQGLAGAGQFF.

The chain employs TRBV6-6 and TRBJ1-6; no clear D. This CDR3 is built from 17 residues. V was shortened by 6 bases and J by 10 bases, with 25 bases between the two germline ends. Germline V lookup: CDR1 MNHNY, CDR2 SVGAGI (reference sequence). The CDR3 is CASRRSLGRTRNSPLHF. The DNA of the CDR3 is TGTGCCAGCAGGCGAAGTTTGGGTCGGACGCGCAACTCACCCCTCCACTTT.